This entry lists 22 T cell receptor beta chains sequenced from one sample in a study of T cell responses to AZD1222 COVID-19 vaccine. The repertoire was sequenced with immunoSEQ multiplex PCR; TCRdb's copy has only in-frame clones and lacks some. The profile shows 130,000 or so clones, 80% to 95% of them singletons. This specimen consisted of peripheral blood, obtained 28 days after the second AZD1222 dose. The receptors originated from an adult who received the AZD1222 COVID-19 vaccine.

The chain joins TRBV5-1 to TRBJ2-1; unclear D gene. V shed 1 base and J shed 0 bases, with 8 bases lying between them. Germline V CDR1 and CDR2: SGHRS, YFSETQ. The CDR3 has 15 residues. The CDR3 DNA is TGCGCCAGCAGCTTGTACAGACCCTCCTACAATGAGCAGTTCTTC. It encodes CASSLYRPSYNEQFF.

The chain uses TRBV6-1 and TRBJ2-5; D gene ambiguous. The CDR3 has 12 residues. Germline CDR1 MNHNS, CDR2 SASEGT. The ends were cut back, 1 base at V and 5 bases at J, with 5 bases in the middle. Written as DNA, the CDR3 is TGTGCCAGCAGTGAAGTCCGGGAGACCCAGTACTTC. As protein: CASSEVRETQYF.

This chain connects TRBV19 to TRBJ2-2; 10 positions agree with TRBD1. Germline V CDR1 and CDR2: LNHDA, SQIVND (reference sequence). V gave up 9 bases and J gave up 7 bases; unmatched junction bases: 11. This CDR3 has 15 residues. Written as DNA, the CDR3 is TGTGCCAGCCGACTCGGGGACAGGGGTAACGGGGAGCTGTTTTTT. The encoded protein is CASRLGDRGNGELFF.

The V and J genes are TRBV27 and TRBJ2-1, with a possible D match to TRBD1 (6 bases). Germline V CDR1 and CDR2: MNHEY, SMNVEV (reference sequence). The length of the CDR3 is 16 residues. Trimming stripped 5 bases from V and 4 bases from J, with 18 bases between. The CDR3 DNA reads TGTGCCAGCAGTCAACAGGGTCGGGTCGGGTACAATGAGCAGTTCTTC. Amino acid sequence: CASSQQGRVGYNEQFF.

The chain uses TRBV2 and TRBJ2-3; 11 nucleotides agree with TRBD2. Per the germline V gene, CDR1 is SNHLY and CDR2 is FYNNEI. This CDR3 is 15 amino acids long. Unmatched junction bases numbered 3, after V lost 6 bases and J lost 1 base. CDR3 sequence (DNA): TGTGCCAGCAGAAAGACTAGCGGGGGCACAGATACGCAGTATTTT. It is translated as CASRKTSGGTDTQYF. Looking up the rest from reference TRBV2 and TRBJ2-3 gives the full variable domain: EPEVTQTPSHQVTQMGQEVILRCVPISNHLYFYWYRQILGQKVEFLVSFYNNEISEKSEIFDDQFSVERPDGSNFTLKIRSTKLEDSAMYFCASRKTSGGTDTQYFGPGTRLTVL.

A word on this clone: One end of the junction fails to match germline, which may point to a read error. V usage is TRBV14 and J usage is TRBJ1-1; D unresolved. Germline-derived CDR1 and CDR2 are SGHDN and FVKESK. This CDR3 is 11 amino acids long. For the CDR3, the DNA is TGTGCCAGCAGCCAAAACAGTGAAGCTTTCTTT. It is translated as CASSQNSEAFF.

V gene TRBV1 combines with J gene TRBJ2-7; no check of the table's D call, TRBD2, against the DNA was made. TRBV1 is a documented pseudogene. CDR3 length: 18 amino acids. CDR3 in DNA: TGCACCAGCAGCCAAGACCAGACTAGCGGGGGGAGCTCCTACGAGCAGTACTTC. It is translated as CTSSQDQTSGGSSYEQYF.

This clone was seen once. J is TRBJ2-5 and V is TRBV11-2; D is unresolved. V lost 3 bases, J lost 5 bases, and 10 bases lay in between. Germline V gene data show CDR1 as SGHAT and CDR2 as FQNNGV. The CDR3 contains 13 residues. DNA for the CDR3: TGTGCCAGCAGCTTGGCCTTCGGGGAGACCCAGTACTTC. The encoded protein is CASSLAFGETQYF.

The chain uses TRBV11-2 and TRBJ2-3; 7 positions match TRBD2. From germline, CDR1 is SGHAT and CDR2 FQNNGV. There are 15 residues in the CDR3. V lost 3 bases to trimming and J lost 2 bases; unmatched junction nucleotides: 5. This CDR3 reads CASSFASGNTDTQYF. DNA for the CDR3: TGTGCCAGCAGCTTTGCTAGCGGTAACACAGATACGCAGTATTTT.

The rearrangement joins TRBV7-3 to TRBJ2-1; D possibly corresponds to TRBD2 (6 bases). CDR3 size: 16 residues. Germline-derived CDR1 and CDR2 are SGHTA and FQGTGA. Trimming took 0 bases from V and 4 from J, leaving 13 bases between them. Written as DNA, the CDR3 is TGTGCCAGCAGCTTAACTCTGGGCGGGGTTTACAATGAGCAGTTCTTC. Translated: CASSLTLGGVYNEQFF. Together with reference TRBV7-3 and TRBJ2-1, the CDR3 gives the full variable domain: GAGVSQTPSNKVTEKGKYVELRCDPISGHTALYWYRQSLGQGPEFLIYFQGTGAADDSGLPNDRFFAVRPEGSVSTLKIQRTERGDSAVYLCASSLTLGGVYNEQFFGPGTRLTVL.

The chain links TRBV10-3 to TRBJ2-3, with TRBD1 as a possible D gene (6 bases). Trimming stripped 3 bases from V and 5 bases from J, with 6 bases between. Germline V gene lookup returns CDR1 ENHRY and CDR2 SYGVKD. This CDR3 contains 12 residues. Here the CDR3 reads CAISEQGDTQYF. CDR3 in DNA: TGTGCCATCAGTGAACAGGGAGATACGCAGTATTTT.

The gene calls are TRBV13 and TRBJ1-2; 8 bases match TRBD1. The germline V gene encodes CDR1 PRHDT and CDR2 FYEKMQ (reference sequence). After removal of 6 bases from V and 9 bases from J, the junction contained 21 bases not matched to a gene. The CDR3 loop spans 17 amino acids. For the CDR3, the DNA is TGTGCCAGCAGTCCCCGGGGACAGGAAACCTCCGGGGGAAGCTACACCTTC. This encodes CASSPRGQETSGGSYTF.

The chain employs TRBV18 and TRBJ1-2; D possibly corresponds to TRBD1 (5 bases). CDR3 length equals 13 residues. The germline CDR1 and CDR2 sequences are KGHSH and LQKENI. The V end lost 3 bases, the J end lost 4 bases, and 9 bases lay between the germline ends. The CDR3 DNA follows: TGTGCCAGCTCACCTGGGACCCTCTATGGCTACACCTTC. This codes for CASSPGTLYGYTF.

The J gene is TRBJ1-3, the V gene TRBV6-5; maybe TRBD1 (5 bases). With 4 bases removed from V and 2 bases from J, the gap between germline ends came to 15 bases. The germline CDR1 and CDR2 sequences are MNHEY and SVGAGI. The CDR3 runs 16 residues. CDR3: CASSSTGPRAGNTIYF. The CDR3 DNA reads as TGTGCCAGCAGTTCAACGGGGCCAAGGGCTGGAAACACCATATATTTT.

The chain has TRBV5-4 and TRBJ2-2; 8 bases are a match to TRBD1. The length of the CDR3 is 16 residues. With 0 bases clipped from V and 8 bases from J, the junction kept 9 bases outside the gene matches. The germline V gene encodes CDR1 SGHNT and CDR2 YYREEE (reference sequence). CDR3 sequence reads: CASSLVTRGLRGELFF. DNA of the CDR3: TGTGCCAGCAGCTTGGTGACCAGGGGGCTGAGAGGGGAGCTGTTTTTT.

The CDR3, as DNA: TGTGCCAGCAGCTTAGGACAGGGGGTTTATGGCTACACCTTC. Translating it yields CASSLGQGVYGYTF. The V call is TRBV13, the J call TRBJ1-2, with 8 bases fitting TRBD1. The germline CDR1 and CDR2 sequences are PRHDT and FYEKMQ (reference sequence). V gave up 0 bases and J gave up 5 bases; unmatched junction bases: 2. The CDR3 loop spans 14 amino acids.

The rearrangement links TRBV5-1 to TRBJ2-2; D remains ambiguous. Germline loops: CDR1 SGHRS, CDR2 YFSETQ. CDR3 size: 16 residues. V lost 4 bases, J lost 1 base, and 14 bases lay in between. This CDR3 is CASSPARSRNTGELFF. In DNA form, the CDR3 reads TGCGCCAGCAGCCCGGCTAGAAGTAGGAACACCGGGGAGCTGTTTTTT. The full variable domain, its missing parts supplied by reference TRBV5-1 and TRBJ2-2, is KAGVTQTPRYLIKTRGQQVTLSCSPISGHRSVSWYQQTPGQGLQFLFEYFSETQRNKGNFPGRFSGRQFSNSRSEMNVSTLELGDSALYLCASSPARSRNTGELFFGEGSRLTVL.

The rearrangement links TRBV30 to TRBJ1-1, with D hard to call. The V gene lost 0 bases and the J gene lost 1 base, with 6 bases spanning the gap. This CDR3 contains 13 residues. Germline CDR1 and CDR2: GTSNPN and SVGIG (reference sequence). This CDR3 is CAWSVGENTEAFF. CDR3 DNA: TGTGCCTGGAGTGTGGGCGAGAACACTGAAGCTTTCTTT.

V and J are TRBV15 and TRBJ1-6; maybe TRBD1 (5 bases). V was pared by 0 bases and J by 9 bases, with 18 bases between. CDR1 is LNHNV, CDR2 YYDKDF, per germline (reference sequence). This CDR3 region has 17 residues. CDR3 sequence (DNA): TGTGCCACCAGCAGAGATCACGGGGGGTCAACGGGTTCACCCCTCCACTTT. It translates to CATSRDHGGSTGSPLHF.

The chain recombines TRBV7-2 with TRBJ1-1, with TRBD1 identical over 9 bases. This CDR3 contains 13 residues. The trim removed 10 bases at V and 4 bases at J, leaving 7 bases unmatched. The germline CDR1 and CDR2 sequences are SGHTA and FQGNSA. CDR3 in DNA: TGTGCCACTACGGACAGGGGAATCACTGAAGCTTTCTTT. Protein: CATTDRGITEAFF. Full variable domain (missing parts from reference TRBV7-2 and TRBJ1-1): GAGVSQSPSNKVTEKGKDVELRCDPISGHTALYWYRQSLGQGLEFLIYFQGNSAPDKSGLPSDRFSAERTGGSVSTLTIQRTQQEDSAVYLCATTDRGITEAFFGQGTRLTVV.

The rearrangement joins TRBV4-1 to TRBJ2-7; D is ambiguous. Looked up from germline, CDR1 is MGHRA and CDR2 is YSYEKL. V was trimmed by 0 bases and J by 6 bases, leaving 12 bases between them. The CDR3 length is 14 residues. In DNA form, the CDR3 reads TGCGCCAGCAGCCAAGAAGTTGCGTTGGCCGAGCAGTACTTC. Protein sequence: CASSQEVALAEQYF.

The chain combines TRBV29-1 with TRBJ1-1; D perhaps matches TRBD1 (5 bases). This CDR3 is 13 amino acids long. Germline assignment: CDR1 SQVTM and CDR2 ANQGSEA. Trimming removed 6 bases from V and 3 bases from J, with 14 bases in between. The chain's CDR3 is CSVLSTGDTEAFF. CDR3 DNA: TGCAGCGTCCTTTCCACGGGGGACACTGAAGCTTTCTTT.